This TCR beta chain was retrieved from a study of cytomegalovirus exposure and HLA in healthy donors. Turning to the study itself: Out of about 170 million T cells, an earlier analysis found over 100 million unique TCR beta sequences in total.

The PCR was carried out with 60 Vbeta primers and 13 Jbeta primers. The method was immunoSEQ multiplex PCR; TCRdb's version includes in-frame clones alone and lacks a portion of them. The repertoire holds approximately 240,000 clones, 70% to 85% seen once, with roughly 2.5% in the top ten. Germline V gene lookup returns CDR1 SEHNR and CDR2 FQNEAQ (reference sequence). CDR3 size: 14 residues. Whole-study results and caveats: The study found most TCR sequences rare, yet found some public TCRs in many donors. Some TCR beta chains (roughly 160 of them) were listed as cytomegalovirus-associated.

This cohort consisted of healthy bone marrow donors. On this clone: The antigen remains undetermined. An end of the junction differs from the germline gene, which may be a read error.

V and J are TRBV7-9 and TRBJ1-2; D unclear. The sequenced material came from PBMCs. The receptor was isolated from a woman aged 60-75 years in good health and CMV-seropositive. The DNA for the CDR3 is TGTTCCAGCAGCAGCGCCTACACCTTCTATGGCTACACCTTC. It encodes CSSSSAYTFYGYTF.